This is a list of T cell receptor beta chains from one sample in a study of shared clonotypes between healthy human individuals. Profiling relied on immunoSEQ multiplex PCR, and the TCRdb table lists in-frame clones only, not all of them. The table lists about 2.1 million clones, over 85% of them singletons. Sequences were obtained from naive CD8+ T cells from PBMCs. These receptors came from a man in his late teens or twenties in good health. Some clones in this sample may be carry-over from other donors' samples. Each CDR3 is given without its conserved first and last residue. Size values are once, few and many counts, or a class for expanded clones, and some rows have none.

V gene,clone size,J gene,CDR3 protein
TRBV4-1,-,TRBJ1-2,ASSPVGSSGYT
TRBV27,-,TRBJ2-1,ASSGTRRYEQF
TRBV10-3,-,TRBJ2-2,AISDPPDRMNTGELF
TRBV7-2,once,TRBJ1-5,ASSIAGLRDQPQH
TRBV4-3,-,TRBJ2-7,ASSQGPATGPYEQY
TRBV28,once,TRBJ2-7,ASSPIALVDEQY
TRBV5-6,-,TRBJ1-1,ASSLVRGAEAF
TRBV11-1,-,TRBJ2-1,ASSLGNIVAYNEQF
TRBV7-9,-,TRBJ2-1,ASSPPGGSSYNEQF
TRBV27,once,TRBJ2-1,ASSFLGGYNEQF
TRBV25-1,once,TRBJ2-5,ASSPNPQVREETQY
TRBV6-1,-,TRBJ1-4,ASTTGSSNEKLF
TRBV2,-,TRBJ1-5,ASSDREWKLSGQPQH
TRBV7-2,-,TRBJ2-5,ASSPGLAGETQY
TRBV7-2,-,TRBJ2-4,ASSSREGGDIQY
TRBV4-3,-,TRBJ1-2,ASSRQGLEYGYT
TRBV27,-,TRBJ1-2,ASSNTGYGYT
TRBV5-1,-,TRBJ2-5,ASSRTSGKETQY
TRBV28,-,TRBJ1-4,ASSLEWGEKLF
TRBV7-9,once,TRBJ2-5,ASSFLLGVQETQY
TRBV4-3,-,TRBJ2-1,ASSQGTLAGGVYNEQF
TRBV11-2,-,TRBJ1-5,ASSLGPGTRWPQH
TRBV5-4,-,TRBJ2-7,ASSLGSDGEQY
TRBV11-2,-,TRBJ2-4,ASSLDGLWGAKNIQY
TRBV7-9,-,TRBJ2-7,ASSPRDRAYEQY
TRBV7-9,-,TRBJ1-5,ASSWSDQPQH
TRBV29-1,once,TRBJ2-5,SVDVRVGETQY
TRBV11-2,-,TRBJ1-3,ASSLSIQGLSGNTIY
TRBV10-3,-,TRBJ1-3,AIGRAHSGNTIY
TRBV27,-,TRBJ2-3,ASSLRDWTGSTDTQY
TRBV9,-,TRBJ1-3,ASSYKTGSGNTIY
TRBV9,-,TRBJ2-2,ASSVEETPTGAGELF
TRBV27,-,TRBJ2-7,ASSLSRVAGVDEQY